The 19 T cell receptor beta chains below all came from one sample that was sequenced in a study of cytomegalovirus exposure and HLA in healthy donors. TCRdb's copy holds only in-frame clones and misses some; the assay was immunoSEQ multiplex PCR. The sample holds approximately 300,000 clones; about 90% are singletons and the top ten take 1% to 1.5%. The sample comprised PBMCs. The receptors originated from a young woman in good health and CMV-seropositive.

The chain has TRBV5-6 and TRBJ2-7, with 8 bases that match TRBD1. Germline V gene data show CDR1 as SGHDT and CDR2 as YYEEEE. The junction had 11 bases not matched to a gene; V was cut back by 4 bases and J by 2 bases. This CDR3 has 16 residues. The CDR3 bases are TGTGCCAGCAGCATGTCCCGGACAGGGCCCCCCTACGAGCAGTACTTC. This translates into CASSMSRTGPPYEQYF.

The V gene is TRBV13, the J gene TRBJ2-5, with D possibly being TRBD2 (5 bases). Germline CDR1 is PRHDT and CDR2 is FYEKMQ (reference sequence). The V and J ends lost 6 bases and 3 bases respectively, with 11 bases between them. The CDR3 consists of 13 residues. Here the CDR3 reads CASRGGVEETQYF. DNA of the CDR3: TGTGCCAGCAGAGGAGGAGTAGAAGAGACCCAGTACTTC.

J is TRBJ2-7 and V is TRBV27; a possible D gene is TRBD1 (5 bases). The V end lost 3 bases, the J end lost 3 bases, and 12 bases lay between the germline ends. The CDR3 consists of 14 residues. Germline V gives CDR1 MNHEY, CDR2 SMNVEV (reference sequence). The DNA of the CDR3 is TGTGCCAGCAGTTTCGTGGGGCCGGACTACGAGCAGTACTTC. This translates into CASSFVGPDYEQYF.

V is TRBV6-1 and J is TRBJ1-4; D ambiguous. Germline V gene data show CDR1 as MNHNS and CDR2 as SASEGT. Trimming took 1 base from V and 4 from J, leaving 7 bases between them. The CDR3 loop spans 14 amino acids. The CDR3 sequence: CASSEGHVNEKLFF. The CDR3 coding sequence is TGTGCCAGCAGTGAAGGACACGTTAATGAAAAACTGTTTTTT.

The J gene is TRBJ2-2, the V gene TRBV6-1; D is unclear. The CDR3 loop spans 14 amino acids. The V gene's germline CDR1 is MNHNS and CDR2 SASEGT. V was cut by 7 bases and J by 3 bases, with 12 bases left in between. The CDR3 DNA is TGTGCCAGCATAGGTGTGGCGTACACCGGGGAGCTGTTTTTT. Its protein is CASIGVAYTGELFF.

This rearrangement joins TRBV7-7 to TRBJ2-5, with 7 bases that match TRBD2. The germline V gene has CDR1 SSHAT and CDR2 FNYEAQ (reference sequence). The ends lost 4 bases at V and 2 bases at J; junction bases unmatched: 10. There are 16 residues in the CDR3. The CDR3 spells CASSYRGGTLQETQYF. CDR3 DNA: TGTGCCAGCAGCTACCGGGGAGGGACTCTTCAAGAGACCCAGTACTTC.

This clone was detected only once. V usage is TRBV5-1 and J usage is TRBJ2-3; D is possibly TRBD1 (6 bases). The germline V and J ends were trimmed by 4 bases and 0 bases, with 15 bases remaining between them. In germline, CDR1 is SGHRS, CDR2 YFSETQ. This CDR3 is 16 amino acids long. Here the CDR3 DNA reads TGCGCCAGCAGCACAGGGACGGATTCTAGCACAGATACGCAGTATTTT. Translated, it gives CASSTGTDSSTDTQYF.

The J gene is TRBJ2-7, the V gene TRBV5-4, with 7 bases identical to TRBD1. There are 14 residues in the CDR3. The V and J ends lost 3 bases and 3 bases, in that order; junction bases with no gene match: 6. From germline, CDR1 is SGHNT and CDR2 YYREEE (reference sequence). The CDR3 loop reads CASSSTGEGYEQYF. CDR3 nucleotides: TGTGCCAGCAGCTCAACAGGGGAAGGCTACGAGCAGTACTTC.

This clone has only a few counts. J is TRBJ1-2 and V is TRBV6-1, with TRBD1 as a possible D gene (5 bases). The CDR3 has 13 residues. From germline, CDR1 is MNHNS and CDR2 SASEGT. V lost 3 bases, J lost 5 bases, and 10 bases lay in between. CDR3 sequence reads: CASSDSGLYGYTF. CDR3 DNA sequence: TGTGCCAGCAGTGATTCAGGGTTATATGGCTACACCTTC.

The genes are TRBV19 and TRBJ1-5; the D is unclear. The CDR3 extends over 11 amino acids. Trimming removed 11 bases at V and 6 bases at J, with 11 bases between. Germline V gives CDR1 LNHDA, CDR2 SQIVND (reference sequence). In DNA, the CDR3 is TGTGCCTCTGGGTTAGGTCAGCCCCAGCATTTT. This sequence encodes CASGLGQPQHF.

J is TRBJ1-3 and V is TRBV6-5; D not certain. V lost 0 bases and J 0 bases, leaving 3 bases between the germline ends. Germline lookup yields CDR1 MNHEY and CDR2 SVGAGI. The CDR3 consists of 14 residues. CDR3 sequence: CASSYSASGNTIYF. As DNA, the CDR3 is TGTGCCAGCAGTTACTCAGCCTCTGGAAACACCATATATTTT.

The chain is built from TRBV6-5 and TRBJ2-4, with 9 positions matching TRBD1. Looked up from germline, CDR1 is MNHEY and CDR2 is SVGAGI. The CDR3 runs 15 residues. The V segment lost 6 bases and the J segment 1 base; nucleotides outside the gene matches: 4. CDR3 DNA: TGTGCCAGCAGAGGACAGGGGTACGCCAAAAACATTCAGTACTTC. Translating it yields CASRGQGYAKNIQYF.

This clone came up a few times. This rearrangement joins TRBV30 to TRBJ2-1; no clear D gene. This CDR3 has 16 amino acids. Looked up from germline, CDR1 is GTSNPN and CDR2 is SVGIG (reference sequence). V was shortened by 1 base and J by 1 base, with 14 bases between the two germline ends. CDR3 region: CAWSGLPLGSYNEQFF. The CDR3 bases are TGTGCCTGGAGTGGACTCCCCCTAGGTTCCTACAATGAGCAGTTCTTC.

This chain joins TRBV10-3 and TRBJ1-6; D not resolved. Trimming took 6 bases from V and 0 from J, leaving 3 bases between them. The germline V gene has CDR1 ENHRY and CDR2 SYGVKD. The CDR3 sequence is 13 residues long. CDR3 nucleotides: TGTGCCATCAGGGGCTCCTATAATTCACCCCTCCACTTT. It codes for CAIRGSYNSPLHF.

The chain combines TRBV9 with TRBJ2-5; 8 bases are a match to TRBD1. With 4 bases clipped from V and 6 bases from J, the junction kept 14 bases outside the gene matches. Germline CDR1 and CDR2: SGDLS and YYNGEE. The CDR3 length is 16 residues. This CDR3 reads CASSPGQGSWGKTQYF. DNA of the CDR3: TGTGCCAGCAGCCCAGGACAGGGCAGCTGGGGGAAGACCCAGTACTTC.

The chain recombines TRBV30 with TRBJ2-3, with 10 nucleotides matching TRBD2. The CDR3 sequence is 13 residues long. The trim removed 5 bases at V and 6 bases at J, leaving 5 bases unmatched. Germline V CDR1 and CDR2: GTSNPN, SVGIG (reference sequence). Here the CDR3 reads CAWFSGRTDTQYF. The DNA of the CDR3 is TGTGCCTGGTTTAGCGGGAGGACTGATACGCAGTATTTT.

With regard to this clone: Other DNA sequences in the sample encode the same CDR3. The chain employs TRBV5-6 and TRBJ2-7; D is perhaps TRBD2 (5 bases). Trimming removed 2 bases from V and 0 bases from J, with 6 bases in between. This CDR3 spans 13 amino acids. In germline, CDR1 is SGHDT, CDR2 YYEEEE. This CDR3 is CASSLRGSYEQYF. The CDR3 nucleotides are TGTGCCAGCAGCTTACGGGGCTCCTACGAGCAGTACTTC.

The rearrangement joins TRBV10-3 to TRBJ2-1, with 8 nucleotides matching TRBD2. CDR1 is ENHRY, CDR2 SYGVKD, per germline. With 5 bases clipped from V and 3 bases from J, the junction kept 18 bases outside the gene matches. The CDR3 length is 19 residues. This CDR3 is CAISNPDQNSGVYYNEQFF. As DNA, the CDR3 is TGTGCCATCAGTAACCCGGACCAAAATAGCGGGGTATACTACAATGAGCAGTTCTTC.

This chain connects TRBV30 to TRBJ1-1; tentative D call: TRBD1 (5 bases). In germline, CDR1 is GTSNPN, CDR2 SVGIG (reference sequence). CDR3 length: 15 residues. Trimming cost V 2 bases and J 4 bases, with 17 bases left between them. CDR3 loop: CAWSKAGTQSTEAFF. The CDR3 coding sequence is TGTGCCTGGAGTAAGGCAGGGACCCAGAGCACTGAAGCTTTCTTT.